This T cell receptor (beta chain) stems from a study of Ad26.COV2.S vaccination and SARS-CoV-2 variants. Findings and limits, study-wide: Relative to placebo recipients, vaccine recipients exhibited elevated spike-specific TCR breadth.

Germline trimming cut 5 bases from V and 0 bases from J; bases unmatched to any gene: 2. The length of the CDR3 is 14 residues. Germline loops: CDR1 ENHRY, CDR2 SYGVKD. Only in-frame clones appear in the TCRdb table, and some are missing; sequencing was by immunoSEQ multiplex PCR. The repertoire includes about 350,000 clones, roughly nine tenths of them detected once, and around 4.2% sits in the top ten. In the case of this clone: The antigen remains undetermined.

This clonotype was sampled from a human donor who had recovered from COVID-19. This chain connects TRBV10-3 to TRBJ1-1; 8 bases match TRBD1. The sample here was peripheral blood, taken after recovery from COVID-19. The CDR3, as DNA: TGTGCCATCAGTCGACAGGGGTTGAACACTGAAGCTTTCTTT. Its translation is CAISRQGLNTEAFF.